This T cell receptor beta chain was captured in a study of shared clonotypes between healthy human individuals. This CDR3 is built from 15 residues. Germline V gives CDR1 SGHAT, CDR2 FQNNGV. Trimming removed 2 bases at V and 3 bases at J, with 10 bases between. Profiled with immunoSEQ multiplex PCR; TCRdb holds only in-frame clones, not every one. The sample has about 610,000 clones; 96% are singletons. About this clone itself: What it binds is unknown.

Study conclusions and caveats: The study drew on few donors, limiting represented genetic and exposure-history diversity.

Only CD45RO-negative cells positively selected for CCR7 counted as naive CD8 cells, so terminally differentiated effector memory CD45RA+ cells were excluded. V usage is TRBV11-2 and J usage is TRBJ1-4; possibly TRBD1 for D (5 bases). Sequencing was done on a sample of naive CD8+ T cells sorted from blood. This TCR was recovered from a young woman in good health. The CDR3 is CASSLYGGANEKLFF. The CDR3 DNA reads TGTGCCAGCAGCTTATATGGGGGGGCTAATGAAAAACTGTTTTTT.